A selection of T cell receptor beta chains follows, all from one sample in a study of blood T cell repertoires in COVID-19. Measured with immunoSEQ multiplex PCR; TCRdb has only the in-frame clones, and not every one. Altogether some 200,000 clones are present, roughly 84% being singletons, with the ten largest covering approximately 7.9%. The specimen sequenced was PBMCs or T cells enriched from blood (not recorded which). These receptors were obtained from a man aged 35 to 55 who had recovered from COVID-19. The CDR3 runs from the conserved cysteine through the conserved F or W. D genes are given only for firm matches. Size is omitted from some rows. Given values are once, few, many or a class for expanded clones.

abundance,v_gene,j_gene,d_gene,CDR3aa,CDR3nt
few,TRBV7-2,TRBJ1-1,.,CASSLGGLNTEAFF,TGTGCCAGCAGCTTGGGGGGATTGAACACTGAAGCTTTCTTT
.,TRBV7-2,TRBJ1-1,TRBD1,CASSSGQGRGYTEAFF,TGTGCCAGCAGCTCTGGACAGGGGCGAGGGTACACTGAAGCTTTCTTT
few,TRBV5-1,TRBJ1-5,TRBD1,CASRRDREPQHF,TGCGCCAGCAGAAGGGACAGGGAACCCCAGCATTTT
.,TRBV20-1,TRBJ2-7,.,CSATGVAEQYF,TGCAGTGCTACCGGGGTTGCCGAGCAGTACTTC
.,TRBV3-1/TRBV3-2,TRBJ1-1,.,CASSQDRVNTEAFF,TGTGCCAGCAGCCAAGACAGGGTGAACACTGAAGCTTTCTTT
once,TRBV5-1,TRBJ2-3,.,CASKGVTQYF,TGCGCCAGCAAGGGGGTCACGCAGTATTTT
.,TRBV28,TRBJ1-2,TRBD1,CASSLAQTGLAFTYYGYTF,TGTGCCAGCAGTTTGGCCCAGACAGGGCTAGCCTTTACCTACTATGGCTACACCTTC
.,TRBV7-2,TRBJ2-1,TRBD1,CASSSRGQGRNNEQFF,TGTGCCAGCAGCTCGCGGGGACAGGGGCGGAACAATGAGCAGTTCTTC
few,TRBV3-1/TRBV3-2,TRBJ1-2,.,CASSQDRRRGYTF,TGTGCCAGCAGCCAAGATCGTCGTCGTGGCTACACCTTC
.,TRBV29-1,TRBJ1-1,.,CSVEVGGGHGAW,TGCAGCGTTGAAGTCGGTGGGGGACATGGGGCATGG
.,TRBV5-1,TRBJ1-2,TRBD1,CASSGQGASYYGYTF,TGCGCCAGTTCGGGACAGGGGGCTTCTTATTATGGCTACACCTTC
.,TRBV10-3,TRBJ1-3,.,CAIQGSGNTIYF,TGTGCCATACAGGGATCTGGAAACACCATATATTTT
.,TRBV4-2,TRBJ1-1,.,CASSQDSWGAEAFF,TGTGCCAGCAGCCAAGATTCCTGGGGCGCTGAAGCTTTCTTT
.,TRBV11-2,TRBJ1-1,.,CASSLDGNTEAFF,TGTGCCAGCAGCTTAGACGGGAACACTGAAGCTTTCTTT
.,TRBV5-6,TRBJ1-5,TRBD1,CASSRRTGIGNQPQHF,TGTGCCAGCAGCCGAAGGACAGGGATTGGCAATCAGCCCCAGCATTTT
.,TRBV5-1,TRBJ1-1,TRBD1,CASSLGTGSMDTEAFF,TGCGCCAGCAGCTTAGGGACAGGCAGCATGGACACTGAAGCTTTCTTT
.,TRBV3-1/TRBV3-2,TRBJ1-1,TRBD1,CASSQGTGRNTEAFF,TGTGCCAGCAGCCAAGGGACAGGGCGGAACACTGAAGCTTTCTTT
.,TRBV7-3,TRBJ1-1,TRBD1,CASSQTTGSNTEAFF,TGTGCCAGCAGCCAAACGACAGGGTCCAACACTGAAGCTTTCTTT
.,TRBV18,TRBJ1-5,TRBD1,CASSPRPVGTGDQPQHF,TGTGCCAGCTCACCACGACCGGTGGGGACAGGGGACCAGCCCCAGCATTTT
.,TRBV6-5,TRBJ2-6,.,CANKDSGANVLTF,TGTGCCAACAAAGACTCTGGGGCCAACGTCCTGACTTTC
.,TRBV7-6,TRBJ1-4,TRBD1,CASSYGGQGVGEKLFF,TGTGCCAGCAGCTACGGAGGACAGGGGGTGGGGGAAAAACTGTTTTTT
.,TRBV5-8,TRBJ2-7,.,CASSVDSPHEQYF,TGTGCCAGCAGCGTGGACAGTCCTCACGAGCAGTACTTC
once,TRBV5-1,TRBJ2-1,TRBD1,CASSPDRGVYNEQFF,TGCGCCAGCAGCCCCGACAGGGGTGTCTACAATGAGCAGTTCTTC
.,TRBV5-4,TRBJ1-2,TRBD1,CASSNTGGYGYTF,TGTGCCAGCAGCAATACAGGGGGCTATGGCTACACCTTC
once,TRBV7-9,TRBJ1-1,TRBD1,CASSLNRGQAFF,TGTGCCAGCAGCCTTAACAGGGGACAGGCTTTCTTT
.,TRBV9,TRBJ2-2,TRBD2,CASSVGGRLAVNTGELFF,TGTGCCAGCAGCGTGGGAGGTCGACTAGCGGTTAACACCGGGGAGCTGTTTTTT
.,TRBV2,TRBJ2-5,.,CASSESWVFGTLQETQYF,TGTGCCAGCAGTGAATCGTGGGTTTTCGGGACACTCCAAGAGACCCAGTACTTC
.,TRBV2,TRBJ2-7,TRBD1,CASSEQGVYEQYF,TGTGCCAGCAGTGAACAGGGGGTTTACGAGCAGTACTTC
.,TRBV29-1,TRBJ2-1,.,CSVRPTGIYYNEQFF,TGCAGCGTTCGTCCTACAGGGATCTACTACAATGAGCAGTTCTTC
.,TRBV7-9,TRBJ2-1,.,CASSLDRSSYNEQFF,TGTGCCAGCAGTTTAGACAGGAGCTCCTACAATGAGCAGTTCTTC
.,TRBV27,TRBJ1-4,TRBD1,CASRKTGGLANEKLFF,TGTGCCAGCAGAAAGACAGGGGGCTTAGCTAATGAAAAACTGTTTTTT
.,TRBV28,TRBJ1-1,.,CASSARPGHRNTEAFF,TGTGCCAGCAGTGCGCGGCCGGGACATCGGAACACTGAAGCTTTCTTT
.,TRBV19,TRBJ1-2,TRBD1,CASSEQGARRNYGYTF,TGTGCCAGTAGTGAACAGGGGGCGCGGAGGAACTATGGCTACACCTTC
few,TRBV30,TRBJ1-5,.,CAWSTAGIVNQPQHF,TGTGCCTGGAGTACGGCGGGGATAGTCAATCAGCCCCAGCATTTT
.,TRBV30,TRBJ2-5,TRBD2,CAWSISGGQETQYF,TGTGCCTGGAGTATAAGCGGGGGGCAAGAGACCCAGTACTTC
.,TRBV21-1,TRBJ2-7,.,CASSKEQGYEQYF,TGTGCCAGCAGCAAAGAACAGGGTTACGAGCAGTACTTC
.,TRBV7-2,TRBJ1-5,TRBD1,CASSLVGARGSGEPQHF,TGTGCCAGCAGCCTCGTAGGGGCCAGGGGGAGTGGGGAGCCCCAGCATTTT
.,TRBV12-3/TRBV12-4,TRBJ1-1,TRBD1,CASGRDRNTEAFF,TGTGCCAGCGGACGGGACAGGAACACTGAAGCTTTCTTT
.,TRBV5-5,TRBJ1-1,.,CASSLFTAPNTEAFF,TGTGCCAGCAGCTTGTTTACAGCACCTAACACTGAAGCTTTCTTT
.,TRBV9,TRBJ2-5,.,CASSVAGGRQETQYF,TGTGCCAGCAGCGTAGCAGGAGGGAGACAAGAGACCCAGTACTTC
.,TRBV5-1,TRBJ1-1,.,CASSRVWRGPQEAFF,TGCGCCAGCAGCCGGGTTTGGAGGGGTCCTCAAGAAGCTTTCTTT
.,TRBV15,TRBJ1-4,TRBD1,CATKDRSNPNEKLFF,TGTGCCACCAAGGACAGGTCAAATCCTAATGAAAAACTGTTTTTT
.,TRBV5-1,TRBJ1-2,TRBD1,CASSVGQGNGYTF,TGCGCCAGCAGCGTTGGACAGGGGAATGGCTACACCTTC
.,TRBV19,TRBJ1-2,TRBD1,CASIPNHRGDYGYTF,TGTGCCAGTATCCCTAACCACAGGGGCGACTATGGCTACACCTTC
once,TRBV6-1,TRBJ1-5,TRBD1,CASSEDGTGWPNSNQPQHF,TGTGCCAGCAGTGAAGATGGGACAGGGTGGCCCAATAGCAATCAGCCCCAGCATTTT
.,TRBV19,TRBJ2-5,.,CASSNNQETQYF,TGTGCCAGTAGTAACAACCAAGAGACCCAGTACTTC
.,TRBV19,TRBJ1-1,.,CASSLLAGQAFF,TGTGCCAGTAGTCTCCTAGCCGGACAAGCTTTCTTT
.,TRBV12-3/TRBV12-4,TRBJ1-2,.,CASSQRGGSGYTF,TGTGCCAGCAGCCAGCGGGGGGGCAGTGGCTACACCTTC
.,TRBV3-1/TRBV3-2,TRBJ2-7,TRBD2,CASSHLTSGISYEQYF,TGTGCCAGCAGCCACTTAACTAGCGGTATATCCTACGAGCAGTACTTC
.,TRBV19,TRBJ1-2,TRBD1,CASSPFSLADRGDGGYGYTF,TGTGCCAGTAGCCCCTTTTCGCTGGCCGACAGGGGCGATGGTGGCTATGGCTACACCTTC
.,TRBV19,TRBJ1-2,.,CASRRRTEGPYTF,TGTGCCAGTAGACGGAGGACAGAAGGGCCCTACACCTTC
.,TRBV5-6,TRBJ1-2,.,CASSLVGASGRSYGYTF,TGTGCCAGCAGCCTGGTGGGGGCCTCCGGCCGGTCCTATGGCTACACCTTC
.,TRBV5-1,TRBJ1-2,TRBD1,CASSPQGEQNGYTF,TGCGCCAGCAGCCCACAGGGGGAGCAAAATGGCTACACCTTC
few,TRBV5-4,TRBJ1-6,.,CASSLEQLNSPLHF,TGTGCCAGCAGCTTGGAACAGTTGAATTCACCCCTCCACTTT
.,TRBV19,TRBJ2-6,.,CASSRDGSAGANVLTF,TGTGCCAGTAGTAGGGATGGGAGTGCTGGGGCCAACGTCCTGACTTTC
.,TRBV6-5,TRBJ1-6,TRBD1,CASSRGGDNSPLHF,TGTGCCAGCTCTCGAGGGGGCGACAATTCACCCCTCCACTTT